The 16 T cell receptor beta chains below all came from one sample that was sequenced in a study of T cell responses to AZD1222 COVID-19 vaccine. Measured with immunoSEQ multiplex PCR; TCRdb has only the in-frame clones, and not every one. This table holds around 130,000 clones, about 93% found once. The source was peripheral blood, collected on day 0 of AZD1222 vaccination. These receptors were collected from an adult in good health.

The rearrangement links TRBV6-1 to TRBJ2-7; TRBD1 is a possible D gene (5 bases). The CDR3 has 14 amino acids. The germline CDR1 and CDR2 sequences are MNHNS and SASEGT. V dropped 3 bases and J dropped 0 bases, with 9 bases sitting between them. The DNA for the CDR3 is TGTGCCAGCAGTGATTGGGGCAACTCCTACGAGCAGTACTTC. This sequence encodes CASSDWGNSYEQYF.

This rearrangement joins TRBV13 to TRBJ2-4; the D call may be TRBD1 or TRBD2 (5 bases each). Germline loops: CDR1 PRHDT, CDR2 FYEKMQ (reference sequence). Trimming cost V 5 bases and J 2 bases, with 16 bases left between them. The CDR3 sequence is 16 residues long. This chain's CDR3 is CASSPRDGRPKNIQYF. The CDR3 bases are TGTGCCAGCAGCCCTCGGGACGGCCGCCCCAAAAACATTCAGTACTTC. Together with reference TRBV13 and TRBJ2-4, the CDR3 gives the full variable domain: AAGVIQSPRHLIKEKRETATLKCYPIPRHDTVYWYQQGPGQDPQFLISFYEKMQSDKGSIPDRFSAQQFSDYHSELNMSSLELGDSALYFCASSPRDGRPKNIQYFGAGTRLSVL.

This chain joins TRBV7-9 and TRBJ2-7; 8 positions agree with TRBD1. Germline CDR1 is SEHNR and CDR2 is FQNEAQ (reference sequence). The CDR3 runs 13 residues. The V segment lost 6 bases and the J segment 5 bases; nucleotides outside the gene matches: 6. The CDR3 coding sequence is TGTGCCAGCAGATTGGACAGGGCTAACGAGCAGTACTTC. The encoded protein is CASRLDRANEQYF.

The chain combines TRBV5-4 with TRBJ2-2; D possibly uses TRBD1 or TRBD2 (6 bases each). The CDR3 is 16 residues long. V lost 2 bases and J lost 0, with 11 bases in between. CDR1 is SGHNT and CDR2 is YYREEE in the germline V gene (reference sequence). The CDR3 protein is CASSFTEGANTGELFF. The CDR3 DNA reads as TGTGCCAGCAGCTTTACGGAGGGGGCGAACACCGGGGAGCTGTTTTTT.

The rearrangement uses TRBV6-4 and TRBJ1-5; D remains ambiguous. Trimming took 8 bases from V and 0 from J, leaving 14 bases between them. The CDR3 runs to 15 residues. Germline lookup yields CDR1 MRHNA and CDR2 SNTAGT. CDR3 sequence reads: CASPEEAFSNQPQHF. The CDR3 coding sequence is TGTGCCAGCCCCGAGGAGGCATTTAGCAATCAGCCCCAGCATTTT.

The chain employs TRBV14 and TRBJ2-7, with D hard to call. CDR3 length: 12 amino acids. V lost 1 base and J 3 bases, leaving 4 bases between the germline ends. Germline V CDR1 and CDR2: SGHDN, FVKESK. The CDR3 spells CASSQAGYEQYF. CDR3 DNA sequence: TGTGCCAGCAGCCAAGCGGGCTACGAGCAGTACTTC.

The CDR3 loop reads CASSPQGGYTDTQYF. The CDR3 nucleotides are TGTGCCAGCAGTCCCCAAGGGGGATACACAGATACGCAGTATTTT. The rearrangement uses TRBV6-5 and TRBJ2-3, with a possible D match to TRBD1 (6 bases). There are 15 residues in the CDR3. The germline V and J ends were trimmed by 5 bases and 2 bases, with 14 bases remaining between them. CDR1 is MNHEY and CDR2 is SVGAGI in the germline V gene.

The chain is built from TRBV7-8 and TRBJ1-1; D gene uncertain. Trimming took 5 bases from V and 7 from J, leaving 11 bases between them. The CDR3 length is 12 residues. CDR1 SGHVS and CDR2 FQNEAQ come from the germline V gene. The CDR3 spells CASSRDIGEAFF. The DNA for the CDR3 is TGTGCCAGCAGCCGAGACATCGGTGAAGCTTTCTTT.

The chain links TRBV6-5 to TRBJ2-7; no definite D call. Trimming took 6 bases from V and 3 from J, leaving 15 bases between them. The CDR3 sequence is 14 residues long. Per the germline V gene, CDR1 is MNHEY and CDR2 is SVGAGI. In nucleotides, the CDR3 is TGTGCCAGCAGCCAAAATACGGGTCTCTACGAGCAGTACTTC. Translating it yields CASSQNTGLYEQYF.

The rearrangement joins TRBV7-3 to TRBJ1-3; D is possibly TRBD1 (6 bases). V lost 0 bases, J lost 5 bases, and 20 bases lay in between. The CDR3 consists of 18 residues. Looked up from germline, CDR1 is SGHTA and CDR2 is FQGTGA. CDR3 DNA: TGTGCCAGCAGCTTAACACGGTGCAGGGGTGTGTTACGAAACACCATATATTTT. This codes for CASSLTRCRGVLRNTIYF.

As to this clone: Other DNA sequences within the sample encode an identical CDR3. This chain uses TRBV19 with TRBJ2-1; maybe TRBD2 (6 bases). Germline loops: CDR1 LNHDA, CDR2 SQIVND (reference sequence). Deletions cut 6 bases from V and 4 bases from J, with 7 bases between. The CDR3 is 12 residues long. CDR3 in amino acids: CASSGGYNEQFF. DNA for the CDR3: TGTGCCAGTAGCGGGGGTTACAATGAGCAGTTCTTC. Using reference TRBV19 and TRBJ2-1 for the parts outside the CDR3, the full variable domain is DGGITQSPKYLFRKEGQNVTLSCEQNLNHDAMYWYRQDPGQGLRLIYYSQIVNDFQKGDIAEGYSVSREKKESFPLTVTSAQKNPTAFYLCASSGGYNEQFFGPGTRLTVL.

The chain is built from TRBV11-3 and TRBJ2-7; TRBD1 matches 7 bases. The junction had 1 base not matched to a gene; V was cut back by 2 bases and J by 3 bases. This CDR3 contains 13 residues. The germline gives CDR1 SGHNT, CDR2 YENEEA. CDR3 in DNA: TGTGCCAGCAGCTTAAGACAGGGCTACGAGCAGTACTTC. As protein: CASSLRQGYEQYF.

CDR3 bases: TGCGCCAGCCGTGAGGCCTGGATCAATGAGCAGTTCTTC. It yields the protein CASREAWINEQFF. This chain connects TRBV5-1 to TRBJ2-1; D ambiguous. V was shortened by 7 bases and J by 6 bases, with 14 bases between the two germline ends. CDR3 length: 13 residues. The germline CDR1 and CDR2 sequences are SGHRS and YFSETQ.

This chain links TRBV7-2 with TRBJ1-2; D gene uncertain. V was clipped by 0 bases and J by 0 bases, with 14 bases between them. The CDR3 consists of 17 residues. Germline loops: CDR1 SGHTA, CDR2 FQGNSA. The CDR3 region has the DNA TGTGCCAGCAGCTTAGCGTTTCCCGGCCTAGCTAACTATGGCTACACCTTC. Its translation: CASSLAFPGLANYGYTF.

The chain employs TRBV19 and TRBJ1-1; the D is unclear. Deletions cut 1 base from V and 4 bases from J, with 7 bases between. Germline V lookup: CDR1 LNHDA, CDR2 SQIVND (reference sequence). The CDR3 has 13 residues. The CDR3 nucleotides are TGTGCCAGTAGTATAGGCAGATTCACTGAAGCTTTCTTT. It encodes CASSIGRFTEAFF.

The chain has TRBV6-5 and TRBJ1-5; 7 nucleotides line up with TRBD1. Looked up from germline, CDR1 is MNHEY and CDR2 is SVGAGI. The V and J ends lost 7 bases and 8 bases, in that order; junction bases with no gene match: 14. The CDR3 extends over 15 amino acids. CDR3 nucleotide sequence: TGTGCCAGCAACTCGGACAGGCGCCTGATCGAGCCCCAGCATTTT. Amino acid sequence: CASNSDRRLIEPQHF.